These 9 T cell receptor beta chains originate from one sample sequenced in a study of response to subunit inactivated influenza vaccine. TCRdb redid the calling of the RT-PCR reads with MiXCR, one entry per CDR3 protein. Of about 570,000 distinct CDR3 sequences in the sample, over 9% were seen once. The same data also contributed to another study, on T cells expressing NK-cell markers. That paper notes: Synthesis of TCR beta cDNA relied on 5'RACE template switching carrying UMIs.

The material was PBMCs from blood, obtained on the day of vaccination. The receptors were sampled from a man in his forties or fifties who received an inactivated influenza vaccine.

This clonotype was seen ten or more times. The chain joins TRBV15 to TRBJ2-3, with D possibly being TRBD1 (5 bases). V was cut by 11 bases and J by 2 bases, with 17 bases left in between. Germline values: CDR1 LNHNV, CDR2 YYDKDF (reference sequence). The CDR3 spans 14 residues. CDR3 DNA: TGTGCCTCTCGAGCAGGGCTAAACACAGATACGCAGTATTTT. Protein: CASRAGLNTDTQYF.

The table lists this clonotype with many counts. This chain links TRBV7-9 with TRBJ1-1; D unresolved. Between the trimmed V and J ends, which lost 5 bases and 0 bases, there was a span of 4 bases. There are 12 residues in the CDR3. CDR1 is SEHNR and CDR2 is FQNEAQ in the germline V gene (reference sequence). CDR3 bases: TGTGCCAGCAGCCCCTTGAACACTGAAGCTTTCTTT. This gives the protein CASSPLNTEAFF.

This clonotype was observed a handful of times. The CDR3 is CASSPNPSSGIQYF. The CDR3 DNA reads TGTGCCAGCAGCCCAAACCCGTCGTCGGGCATTCAGTACTTC. J is TRBJ2-4 and V is TRBV3-1, with no clear D. Germline V lookup: CDR1 LGHDT, CDR2 YNNKEL (reference sequence). The germline V and J ends were trimmed by 4 bases and 9 bases, with 16 bases remaining between them. This CDR3 contains 14 residues.

The CDR3 loop is CSARDRGFHNEQFF. CDR3 in DNA: TGCAGTGCTAGAGATCGGGGGTTCCACAATGAGCAGTTCTTC. This rearrangement joins TRBV20-1 to TRBJ2-1; possible D gene TRBD2, 6 bases. Germline values: CDR1 DFQATT, CDR2 SNEGSKA (reference sequence). CDR3 size: 14 residues. V was trimmed by 0 bases and J by 5 bases, leaving 11 bases between them.

The genes are TRBV18 and TRBJ2-1, with D possibly matching TRBD1 (5 bases). V lost 2 bases and J 7 bases, leaving 9 bases between the germline ends. In germline, CDR1 is KGHSH, CDR2 LQKENI. This CDR3 has 13 amino acids. CDR3 sequence: CASSPGRVNEQFF. DNA of the CDR3: TGTGCCAGCTCACCAGGCAGGGTTAATGAGCAGTTCTTC.

In this sample, this clonotype turned up many times. This chain uses TRBV6-2 or TRBV6-3 with TRBJ2-7, with TRBD1 matching over 7 bases. The CDR3 sequence is 15 residues long. Germline-derived CDR1 and CDR2 are MNHEY and SVGEGT. V shed 0 bases and J 7 bases; nucleotides not matched to a gene: 9. CDR3 sequence: CASSYSETGSSEQYF. CDR3 in DNA: TGTGCCAGCAGTTACTCCGAGACAGGGTCATCGGAGCAGTACTTC.

This clonotype appeared a few times. The DNA of the CDR3 is TGTGCCAGCAGTACCGGGACAGGGTTCTACGAGCAGTACTTC. This gives the protein CASSTGTGFYEQYF. The chain combines TRBV27 with TRBJ2-7; 9 bases are shared with TRBD1. Trimming cost V 5 bases and J 3 bases; bases outside gene matches: 5. Germline assignment: CDR1 MNHEY and CDR2 SMNVEV (reference sequence). The CDR3 is 14 residues long.

The sample holds a few counts of this clonotype. The chain links TRBV11-2 to TRBJ2-7; 7 nucleotides align to TRBD2. Germline lookup yields CDR1 SGHAT and CDR2 FQNNGV. The CDR3 has 14 residues. V was clipped by 7 bases and J by 4 bases; unmatched bases: 10. The CDR3 bases are TGTGCCAGCACCCGACGGGGACTAAATTACGAGCAGTACTTC. This sequence encodes CASTRRGLNYEQYF.

The J gene is TRBJ2-7, the V gene TRBV21-1; TRBD1, the table's D call, lacks a check against the DNA. TRBV21-1 is a documented pseudogene. The CDR3 has 16 amino acids. CDR3 in amino acids: CASSKMVGQGVTVQYF. The CDR3 nucleotides are TGTGCCAGCAGCAAAATGGTGGGACAGGGGGTAACAGTGCAGTACTTC.